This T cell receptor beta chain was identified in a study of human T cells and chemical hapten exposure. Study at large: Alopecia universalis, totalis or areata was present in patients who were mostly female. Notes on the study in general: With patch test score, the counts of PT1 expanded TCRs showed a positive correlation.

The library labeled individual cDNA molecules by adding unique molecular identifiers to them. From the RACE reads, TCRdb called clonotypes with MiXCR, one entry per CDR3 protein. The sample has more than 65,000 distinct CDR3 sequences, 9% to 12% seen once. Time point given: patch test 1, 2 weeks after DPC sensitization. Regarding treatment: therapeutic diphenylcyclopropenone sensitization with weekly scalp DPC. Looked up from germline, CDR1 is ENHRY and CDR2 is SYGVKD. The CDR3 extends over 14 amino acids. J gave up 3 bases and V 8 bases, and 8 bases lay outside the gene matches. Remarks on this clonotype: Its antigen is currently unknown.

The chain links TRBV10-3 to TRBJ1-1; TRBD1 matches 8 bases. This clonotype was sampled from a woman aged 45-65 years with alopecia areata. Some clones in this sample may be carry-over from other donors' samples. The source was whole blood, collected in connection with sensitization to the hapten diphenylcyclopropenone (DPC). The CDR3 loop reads CAIGNRGVHTEAFF. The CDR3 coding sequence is TGTGCCATCGGAAACAGGGGGGTGCACACTGAAGCTTTCTTT.